These T cell receptor beta chains were read from a single sample in a study of cytomegalovirus exposure and HLA in healthy donors. The protocol was immunoSEQ multiplex PCR, while the TCRdb copy is restricted to in-frame clones and leaves out a portion. The data contain 110,000 to 150,000 clones, 70% of them singletons. The sequenced material came from PBMCs. Receptors originate from a woman between 55 and 75 years old in good health and CMV-seropositive. CDR3s include the opening cysteine and the closing phenylalanine or tryptophan. Fields, in order: J gene, D gene, V gene, clone size, CDR3 protein, CDR3 DNA. D genes are given only for firm matches. Rows may omit the clone size; those that give it use once, few, many or a size class.

>TRBJ1-1|-|TRBV6-5|-
CASRAVTRRTEAFF
TGTGCCAGCAGGGCCGTTACCCGGCGGACTGAAGCTTTCTTT
>TRBJ1-2|-|TRBV29-1|-
CSVQQGYNGYTF
TGCAGCGTCCAACAGGGCTATAATGGCTACACCTTC
>TRBJ1-1|-|TRBV19|-
CASKIGGNTEAFF
TGTGCCAGTAAGATAGGGGGGAACACTGAAGCTTTCTTT
>TRBJ1-1|-|TRBV6-1|-
CASKESMNTEAFF
TGTGCCAGCAAAGAGAGCATGAACACTGAAGCTTTCTTT
>TRBJ1-5|TRBD1|TRBV9|few
CASSVDAGGNQPQHF
TGTGCCAGCAGCGTAGATGCAGGGGGTAATCAGCCCCAGCATTTT
>TRBJ2-2|TRBD2|TRBV19|-
CASKGSAGANTGELFF
TGTGCCAGTAAGGGTTCGGCGGGAGCGAACACCGGGGAGCTGTTTTTT
>TRBJ2-5|TRBD2|TRBV5-4|-
CASNFATSGREETQYF
TGTGCCAGTAATTTCGCCACTAGCGGGAGAGAAGAGACCCAGTACTTC
>TRBJ1-5|-|TRBV2|-
CASSDNRDNQPQHF
TGTGCCAGCAGTGATAACAGGGATAATCAGCCCCAGCATTTT
>TRBJ1-5|-|TRBV2|-
CASSEAAGEQPQHF
TGTGCCAGCAGTGAAGCGGCAGGGGAACAGCCCCAGCATTTT
>TRBJ1-1|-|TRBV7-3|-
CASSSRGLMNTEAFF
TGTGCCAGCAGCTCCCGAGGGCTAATGAACACTGAAGCTTTCTTT
>TRBJ1-1|-|TRBV28|-
CASRRGLLNTEAFF
TGTGCCAGCAGGCGGGGATTGTTGAACACTGAAGCTTTCTTT
>TRBJ1-1|TRBD1|TRBV18|-
CASSPTGVGTEAFF
TGTGCCAGCTCCCCGACAGGGGTTGGCACTGAAGCTTTCTTT
>TRBJ1-5|-|TRBV2|-
CASSEAESLMSNQPQHF
TGTGCCAGCAGTGAAGCGGAGAGCTTGATGAGCAATCAGCCCCAGCATTTT
>TRBJ1-1|-|TRBV6-6|once
CASSAPPMNTEAFF
TGTGCCAGCAGTGCCCCGCCTATGAACACTGAAGCTTTCTTT
>TRBJ1-5|TRBD1|TRBV5-8|-
CASRQLTGINQPQHF
TGTGCCAGCAGACAATTGACAGGGATCAATCAGCCCCAGCATTTT
>TRBJ1-5|TRBD1|TRBV6-5|few
CASSRDRDQPQHF
TGTGCCAGCAGCCGGGACAGGGATCAGCCCCAGCATTTT
>TRBJ2-2|TRBD1|TRBV2|-
CASSGNRDRGFTGELFF
TGTGCCAGCAGTGGAAATAGGGACAGGGGTTTCACCGGGGAGCTGTTTTTT
>TRBJ2-2|-|TRBV6-5|few
CASSLDSTNTGELFF
TGTGCCAGCAGTCTCGACAGCACGAACACCGGGGAGCTGTTTTTT
>TRBJ1-1|TRBD1|TRBV5-1|-
CASSLGPVGQGTTEAFF
TGCGCCAGCAGCTTGGGGCCCGTGGGACAGGGGACGACTGAAGCTTTCTTT
>TRBJ2-3|-|TRBV6-5|-
CASSRGTAGPDTQYF
TGTGCCAGCAGTCGGGGGACGGCGGGGCCAGATACGCAGTATTTT
>TRBJ1-1|TRBD1|TRBV5-1|-
CASSAGTGGTEAFF
TGCGCCAGCAGCGCCGGGACAGGGGGCACTGAAGCTTTCTTT
>TRBJ2-5|-|TRBV27|-
CASSFIRETQYF
TGTGCCAGCAGTTTCATCCGGGAGACCCAGTACTTC
>TRBJ2-7|TRBD2|TRBV6-5|-
CASSSPRGGDYEQYF
TGTGCCAGCAGTTCTCCTCGGGGGGGGGACTACGAGCAGTACTTC
>TRBJ2-3|-|TRBV5-1|few
CASSAGQNTQYF
TGCGCCAGCAGCGCGGGTCAAAATACGCAGTATTTT
>TRBJ1-1|TRBD1|TRBV28|-
CASLDRGPFDTEAFF
TGTGCCAGCTTAGACAGGGGGCCTTTTGACACTGAAGCTTTCTTT
>TRBJ2-5|TRBD2|TRBV7-9|-
CASSLSPTSGRVETQYF
TGTGCCAGCAGCTTATCCCCGACTAGCGGGAGGGTAGAGACCCAGTACTTC
>TRBJ1-1|-|TRBV28|few
CASSLWEGMNTEAFF
TGTGCCAGCAGTTTATGGGAGGGGATGAACACTGAAGCTTTCTTT
>TRBJ1-2|TRBD1|TRBV9|many
CASSVAPGGYGYTF
TGTGCCAGCAGCGTAGCTCCAGGGGGCTATGGCTACACCTTC
>TRBJ2-7|TRBD1|TRBV27|once
CASSYFRGRDNEQYF
TGTGCCAGCAGTTACTTCAGGGGGCGAGACAACGAGCAGTACTTC
>TRBJ1-5|TRBD1|TRBV7-2|-
CASSLLEGALNQPQHF
TGTGCCAGCAGCTTATTGGAGGGGGCATTAAATCAGCCCCAGCATTTT
>TRBJ1-3|TRBD1|TRBV5-1|-
CASSSGTGGNTIYF
TGCGCCAGCAGTTCGGGGACAGGCGGAAACACCATATATTTT
>TRBJ2-3|TRBD2|TRBV30|few
CAWSVLAGGADTQYF
TGTGCCTGGAGTGTACTGGCGGGAGGAGCAGATACGCAGTATTTT
>TRBJ1-2|-|TRBV28|few
CASSPGPRGGYTF
TGTGCCAGCAGTCCCGGGCCTCGGGGTGGCTACACCTTC
>TRBJ2-2|-|TRBV7-9|-
CASSFDRNTGELFF
TGTGCCAGCAGCTTTGACAGGAACACCGGGGAGCTGTTTTTT
>TRBJ2-5|TRBD1|TRBV18|-
CASSPGQGETQYF
TGTGCCAGCTCACCTGGACAGGGCGAGACCCAGTACTTC
>TRBJ2-7|TRBD2|TRBV5-6|-
CASSPGGFTYEQYF
TGTGCCAGCAGCCCGGGAGGATTTACCTACGAGCAGTACTTC
>TRBJ2-7|TRBD1|TRBV7-9|-
CASSLDRGRDEQYF
TGTGCCAGCAGCTTAGACAGGGGGCGCGACGAGCAGTACTTC
>TRBJ2-1|TRBD2|TRBV14|-
CASSQGTSGQYNEQFF
TGTGCCAGCAGCCAAGGCACTAGCGGGCAGTACAATGAGCAGTTCTTC
>TRBJ2-1|-|TRBV27|-
CASRTATGLEQFF
TGTGCCAGCAGGACGGCTACAGGGCTCGAGCAGTTCTTC
>TRBJ2-1|TRBD2|TRBV10-3|-
CAISAYGRASYNEQFF
TGTGCCATCAGTGCTTACGGGAGGGCTTCCTACAATGAGCAGTTCTTC
>TRBJ2-5|-|TRBV9|-
CASSVDDRGTQYF
TGTGCCAGCAGCGTAGATGACCGCGGAACCCAGTACTTC
>TRBJ1-4|-|TRBV5-1|once
CASSMDWNEKLFF
TGCGCCAGCTCAATGGACTGGAATGAAAAACTGTTTTTT
>TRBJ1-2|-|TRBV7-3|-
CASSSNGAGVSSGYTF
TGTGCCAGCAGCTCGAACGGGGCAGGGGTGAGCTCTGGCTACACCTTC
>TRBJ2-7|-|TRBV11-1|-
CASSNRDIAYEQYF
TGTGCCAGCAGTAACCGGGACATTGCCTACGAGCAGTACTTC
>TRBJ2-7|TRBD2|TRBV28|-
CASSATSGLYEQYF
TGTGCCAGCAGCGCAACTAGCGGCCTCTACGAGCAGTACTTC
>TRBJ1-2|TRBD1|TRBV4-2|-
CASSGGGALGGYTF
TGTGCCAGCAGTGGAGGGGGCGCGCTTGGTGGCTACACCTTC
>TRBJ2-1|TRBD2|TRBV5-6|-
CASSASGLAGGNEQFF
TGTGCCAGCAGCGCTTCGGGACTAGCGGGAGGCAATGAGCAGTTCTTC
>TRBJ2-1|TRBD2|TRBV2|once
CASSEQAGAGNEQFF
TGTGCCAGCAGTGAACAAGCGGGAGCTGGGAATGAGCAGTTCTTC
>TRBJ1-1|-|TRBV6-5|-
CASTSGGHTEAFF
TGTGCCAGCACTTCGGGAGGACACACTGAAGCTTTCTTT
>TRBJ1-1|TRBD1|TRBV2|once
CASSTGTALANTEAFF
TGTGCCAGCAGTACCGGGACAGCCTTGGCGAACACTGAAGCTTTCTTT
>TRBJ1-1|TRBD1|TRBV6-6|-
CASRSGQGNTEAFF
TGTGCCAGCAGAAGTGGACAGGGGAACACTGAAGCTTTCTTT
>TRBJ1-5|-|TRBV28|few
CASRTAQVDNQPQHF
TGTGCCAGCAGGACCGCACAGGTAGACAATCAGCCCCAGCATTTT